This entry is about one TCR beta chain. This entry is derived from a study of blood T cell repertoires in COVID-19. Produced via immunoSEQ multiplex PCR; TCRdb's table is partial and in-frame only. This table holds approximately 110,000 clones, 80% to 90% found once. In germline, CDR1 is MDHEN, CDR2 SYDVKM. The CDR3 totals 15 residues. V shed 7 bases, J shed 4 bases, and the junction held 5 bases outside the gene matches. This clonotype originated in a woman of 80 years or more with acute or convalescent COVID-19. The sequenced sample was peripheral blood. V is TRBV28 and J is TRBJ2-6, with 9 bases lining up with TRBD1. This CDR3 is CASKTQGAGANVLTF. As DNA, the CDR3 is TGTGCCAGCAAGACACAGGGGGCAGGGGCCAACGTCCTGACTTTC.